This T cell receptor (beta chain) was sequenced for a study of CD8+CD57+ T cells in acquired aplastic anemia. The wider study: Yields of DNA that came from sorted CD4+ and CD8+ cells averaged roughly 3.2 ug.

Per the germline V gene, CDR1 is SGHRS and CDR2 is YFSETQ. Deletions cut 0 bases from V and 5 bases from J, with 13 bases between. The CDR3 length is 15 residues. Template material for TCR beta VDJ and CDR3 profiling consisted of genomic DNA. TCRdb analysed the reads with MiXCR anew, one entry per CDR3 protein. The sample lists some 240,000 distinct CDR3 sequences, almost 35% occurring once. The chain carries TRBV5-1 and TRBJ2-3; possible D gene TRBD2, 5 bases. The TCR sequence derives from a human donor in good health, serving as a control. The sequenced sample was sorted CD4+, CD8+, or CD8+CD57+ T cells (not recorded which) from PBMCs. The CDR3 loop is CASSLAVGEEDTQYF. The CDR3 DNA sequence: TGCGCCAGCAGCTTGGCGGTGGGAGAGGAAGATACGCAGTATTTT.